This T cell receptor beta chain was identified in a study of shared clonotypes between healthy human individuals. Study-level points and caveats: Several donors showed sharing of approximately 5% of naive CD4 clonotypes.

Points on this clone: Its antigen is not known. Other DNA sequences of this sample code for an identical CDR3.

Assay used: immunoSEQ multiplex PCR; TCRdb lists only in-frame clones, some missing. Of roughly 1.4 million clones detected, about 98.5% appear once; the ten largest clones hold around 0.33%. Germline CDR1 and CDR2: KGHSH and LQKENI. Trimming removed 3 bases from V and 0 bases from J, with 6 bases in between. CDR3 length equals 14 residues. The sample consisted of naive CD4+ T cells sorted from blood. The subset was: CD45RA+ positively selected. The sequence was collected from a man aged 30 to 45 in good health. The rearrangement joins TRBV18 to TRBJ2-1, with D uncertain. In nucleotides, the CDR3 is TGTGCCAGCTCACCGAGGAGCTCCTACAATGAGCAGTTCTTC. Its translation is CASSPRSSYNEQFF.